This T cell receptor (beta chain) was obtained from a study of blood T cell repertoires in COVID-19. Study-level information: From the United States, Italy and Spain came samples of acute and convalescent COVID-19. T cells, B-cell-depleted T cells, or PBMCs supplied cDNA or gDNA.

Assay: immunoSEQ multiplex PCR; the TCRdb copy retains only in-frame clones and omits some. The data contain approximately 210,000 clones, around 84% of them singletons. Material for sequencing was peripheral blood. This TCR derives from a human donor in a cohort sampled during active COVID-19.

CDR3 in amino acids: CASSLRTAYEQYF. The CDR3 bases are TGTGCCAGCAGCTTAAGGACTGCCTACGAGCAGTACTTC. The J gene is TRBJ2-7, the V gene TRBV7-8; tentatively, D is TRBD2 (5 bases). Trimming stripped 2 bases from V and 2 bases from J, with 7 bases between. CDR3 length: 13 amino acids. Germline V gene lookup returns CDR1 SGHVS and CDR2 FQNEAQ.